This is a list of T cell receptor beta chains from one sample in a study of blood T cell repertoires in COVID-19. The data were produced by immunoSEQ multiplex PCR, yet TCRdb's version contains in-frame clones alone and is incomplete. The top ten clones hold around 10% of a sample with 100,000 to 150,000 clones, around nine tenths of them seen once. Sequencing was carried out using peripheral blood. Receptors originate from a woman in her sixties or seventies with COVID-19, enrolled during active disease. Each CDR3 is given with its conserved first and last residue. The order of the fields is J gene, clone size, D gene, V gene, CDR3 DNA, CDR3 protein. A D gene is named only where the DNA matches it firmly. Clone size is shown for a subset of rows, as once, few, many or a class of expanded clone.

J: TRBJ1-3
size: .
D: TRBD1
V: TRBV2
DNA: TGTGCCAGCAGTGACAGGGGGCCTGGAAACACCATATATTTT
CDR3: CASSDRGPGNTIYF

J: TRBJ2-5
size: .
D: TRBD1
V: TRBV11-2
DNA: TGTGCCAGCAGCTTAGTAGGGGCAGGGGGCCAGGAGACCCAGTACTTC
CDR3: CASSLVGAGGQETQYF

J: TRBJ2-5
size: .
D: TRBD2
V: TRBV3-1/TRBV3-2
DNA: TGTGCCAGCAGCCAACCCGGCGGGTCCGGGACTAGCGGGGGGCGAGCCCAAGAGACCCAGTACTTC
CDR3: CASSQPGGSGTSGGRAQETQYF

J: TRBJ1-1
size: .
D: .
V: TRBV6-5
DNA: TGTGCCAGCAGTTACCTAGGAGACTCTGAAGCTTTCTTT
CDR3: CASSYLGDSEAFF

J: TRBJ2-1
size: .
D: TRBD2
V: TRBV27
DNA: TGTGCCAGCAGAACAACACTTATAGCGGGGGTGGTCAATGAGCAGTTCTTC
CDR3: CASRTTLIAGVVNEQFF

J: TRBJ1-3
size: .
D: .
V: TRBV7-7
DNA: TGTGCTAGCAGCTTAAACAGGGAAGGAAACACCATATATTTT
CDR3: CASSLNREGNTIYF

J: TRBJ1-4
size: few
D: TRBD1
V: TRBV5-1
DNA: TGCGCCAGCAGTTTACAAGGGACAGTTTCAACTAATGAAAAACTGTTTTTT
CDR3: CASSLQGTVSTNEKLFF

J: TRBJ1-6
size: .
D: TRBD1
V: TRBV19
DNA: TGTGCCAGTAGTTTAACAGGGGGGAATTCACCCCTCCACTTT
CDR3: CASSLTGGNSPLHF

J: TRBJ2-7
size: .
D: .
V: TRBV6-5
DNA: TGTGCCAGCAGGGCCATCTCCTACGAGCAGTACTTC
CDR3: CASRAISYEQYF

J: TRBJ1-2
size: .
D: .
V: TRBV7-3
DNA: TGTGCCAGCAGCTTGAGGGGAGGAAACTATGGCTACACCTTC
CDR3: CASSLRGGNYGYTF

J: TRBJ2-2
size: .
D: TRBD1
V: TRBV19
DNA: TGTGCCAGTAGTGTAACAGGGGGCCGTACCGGGGAGCTGTTTTTT
CDR3: CASSVTGGRTGELFF

J: TRBJ2-5
size: .
D: .
V: TRBV5-4
DNA: TGTGCCAGCAGCCATCGGACAGCCCAAGAGACCCAGTACTTC
CDR3: CASSHRTAQETQYF

J: TRBJ1-4
size: .
D: .
V: TRBV19
DNA: TGTGCCAGTAGTATTAGGGGAGGTGAAAAACTGTTTTTT
CDR3: CASSIRGGEKLFF